This T cell receptor (beta chain) was recorded in a study of Graves' ophthalmopathy and Graves' hyperthyroidism. For the study at large: Ahead of any treatment, peripheral blood was obtained at the initial diagnosis.

This CDR3 contains 14 residues. V gave up 0 bases and J gave up 9 bases; unmatched junction bases: 8. Germline CDR1 is GTSNPN and CDR2 is SVGIG (reference sequence). From RNA, the CDR3 regions of TCR beta chains were amplified and sequenced. Investigators did first-round RT-PCR with HTBI primers, then second-round multiplex PCR. MiXCR was run by TCRdb on the multiplex PCR reads, yielding one entry per CDR3 protein. The sample carries roughly 350,000 distinct CDR3 sequences, approximately 18% recorded once. This clonotype occurred many times. This chain uses TRBV30 with TRBJ2-7, with 10 bases that match TRBD2. The origin of this receptor is an adult woman with stable Graves' hyperthyroidism. The sample taken for sequencing was peripheral blood. The CDR3 region is CAWSVSSGRDAQYF. The CDR3 DNA sequence: TGTGCCTGGAGTGTATCTAGCGGGAGAGATGCGCAGTACTTC.